Given below is one T cell receptor (beta chain) in context. Its recognized antigen is unknown. Library creation used the immunoSEQ multiplex PCR assay. The multiplex PCR relied on a mix of 60 forward primers for TCR Vbeta segments and 13 reverse primers for TCR Jbeta segments. A multiplex PCR assay on genomic DNA amplified the CDR3 region of rearranged TCR beta genes. The Illumina HiSeq System was used to sequence the amplified TCR beta libraries as 87-base-pair reads. As for the original processing: In a later analysis, roughly 80 million unique TCR beta chains were counted across the 500 to 700 repertoires, and approximately 9.9 million of these chains were shared by at least two donors. Raw reads were error-corrected and collapsed into unique sequences by a nearest-neighbor algorithm in which closely related sequences were merged to remove PCR and sequencing errors. Alignment of CDR3 sequences to IMGT reference sequences was used to assign V, D and J gene segments. For a sequence to be retained, at least a six-nucleotide match to both a V gene segment and a J gene segment was required. Rearrangements were called productive when the CDR3 lacked stop codons and stayed in frame with V and J; all others were non-productive. CDR3 was defined by IMGT convention, running from the second conserved V-encoded cysteine to the conserved J-encoded phenylalanine. In an earlier analysis of some 550 of the donors, sequences lacking an unambiguous match to a single V gene segment were excluded. In an earlier analysis of a few hundred of the donors, V segments were called functional above 56.7% productive rearrangements and were called segregating when the between-donor standard deviation exceeded 5%. A statistical classification framework was built for diagnosing cytomegalovirus status from the catalog of TCR beta chain sequences. A later analysis assigned V and J genes by comparing TCR nucleotide sequences with IMGT/GENE-DB human TR gene sequences. A later analysis assigned CDR3 sequences and most-parsimonious VDJ recombination scenarios with the TCRdist pipeline. In a later analysis, every TCR beta chain was defined by the combination of its CDR3 amino acid sequence and its V-gene family, and reads without a unique V-gene family were dropped. In a later analysis, around 650 highly shared, low-generation-probability nucleotide sequences were removed to address suspected cross-contamination and a sequencing artifact. In a later analysis, a clonal expansion index was calculated for each public chain from normalized within-repertoire ranks of inferred template counts. A later analysis computed generation probabilities with a VDJ recombination model fitted to out-of-frame rearrangements, and checked the results against IGoR. In a later analysis, hypergeometric tests were used to score TCR-TCR, TCR-HLA and TCR-CMV co-occurrence, with a repertoire-size bias correction applied to TCR pairs. To estimate false discovery rates, a later analysis permuted the HLA or CMV assignments 20 times. In a later analysis, co-occurring TCRs were grouped using DBSCAN, with TCRdist sequence similarity added in when clustering inside HLA-allele-positive subsets. Repertoires with fewer than 30,000 or more than 120,000 public chains were left out of co-occurrence clustering, as were roughly five repertoires with anomalous nucleotide sharing. The immuneACCESS repertoire file appears here via TCRdb, limited to in-frame rearrangements. These files lack a portion of the clones; in checked studies, under half of the deficit traces to unresolved V genes, and the cause of the others is not known. V, J and clone size reflect that table, while D and trimming were determined from the DNA. For this sample, the table gives approximately 34,000 clones. Under 2% of the sample comes from the top ten.

The cohort consisted of 600 to 700 healthy bone marrow donors. Cohort members were all nominally healthy when sampled, although unrecorded immune exposures were likely present. The donor tested CMV seropositive, placing the donor among the roughly 300 seropositive members of the cohort. Each donor provided a peripheral blood sample, and peripheral blood mononuclear cells were used for TCR beta sequencing. Genomic DNA extraction from the blood cell samples was performed with the Qiagen DNeasy Blood Extraction Kit. The data stem from a study of cytomegalovirus exposure and HLA in healthy donors (dated by TCRdb to 2015 to 2018). Background on the whole study: In an earlier analysis of 587 of the donors, 276 Gb of sequence data and 90 million to 120 million unique TCR beta sequences from roughly 180 million T cells were reported. An early release that covered fewer than 800 HLA-typed donors contained about 290 gigabases of sequencing data and approximately 85 million unique TCR sequences. Among the approximately 430 genotyped donors, around 81% belonged to the genetic ancestry cluster associated with self-reported Caucasian donors. The study aimed to test whether signatures of past pathogen exposure could be identified by cataloging public T cell receptors. The study used immunosequencing to profile the T cell repertoires of 666 subjects and linked those repertoires to cytomegalovirus serostatus. In addition to the first cohort of 650 to 750 subjects, a separate validation cohort of approximately 120 different subjects was used. High-throughput TCR immunosequencing, statistical association of individual TCRs with disease status, and machine learning were combined to predict cytomegalovirus infection status. In a later analysis, previously published TCR beta repertoires from 666 donors were re-analyzed and high-resolution HLA genotyping was added so that TCR occurrence patterns could be studied. Rather than using new phenotypic data, the later analysis identified candidate immune exposures from TCR beta sequences and from how often those sequences occurred across donors. An earlier analysis of nearly 600 of the donors applied high-throughput TCR beta sequencing to assess whether each TCR beta V gene segment acted as functional or pseudogenic. Donor age, sex, ethnicity and CMV serostatus were collected together with the repertoire data. In a later genetic analysis, genome-wide SNP genotypes for about 55% of the roughly 670 donors were used, and that subset was treated as a discovery cohort. All discovery cohort repertoires had been generated using a single sequencing platform. Both class I and class II loci were covered by HLA typing, at four-digit resolution. Typing coverage differed by locus: A, B, C, DRB1 and DQB1 were typed in roughly 629-640 donors, DQA1 in about 550, DPA1 in 606, and DPB1 in just under 480. Roughly five DR-DQ haplotypes were treated as single units for association and clustering because of strong linkage in the cohort. Among 398 genotyped donors of the cohort, an average of 235,054 unique TCR beta nucleotide sequences were sequenced per donor, roughly a sixth of them non-productive. The paper as a whole reports these results and caveats: Most TCR sequences were seen in very few donors, while some public TCRs were found in many individuals. Correlated functional status among segregating V segments might be attributable to linkage disequilibrium, but an unknown experimental factor could not be ruled out. In a later analysis, HLA-associated TCR beta chains showed more clonal expansion and lower generation probabilities than non-associated chains that were equally common. Because counts were too low, seventeen rarely observed V segments, including chromosome 9 orphons, were excluded from the earlier analysis of about 500 of the donors. For the cohort, immune exposure information was limited to CMV serostatus. An association between a missense DCLRE1C variant and V-gene and J-gene trimming of TCR beta chains was found in a later genetic analysis and replicated in an independent cohort. A later genetic analysis reported fewer N-insertions in productive TCRs among donors in an Asian-associated ancestry cluster than the roughly 650-donor mean. According to the authors, the approach could potentially be generalized to other disease states and immunological phenotypes. A cluster of highly shared sequence variants was judged likely to be a technical artifact of the sequencing pipeline. In a later analysis, TCR association rates were found to vary across HLA loci, with the most associated TCRs seen for DRB1 alleles and the fewest for HLA-C alleles. Broadly in line with IMGT annotations, most TCR beta V segments showed up in productive rearrangements about 87% or about 30% of the time in an earlier analysis of several hundred of the donors. Sequencing depth was assumed to be roughly uniform across donors in the presence/absence analyses, though that assumption may not hold. Because some donors lacked HLA typing at each locus, the association tests relied only on the typed subset. A later analysis reported that several top co-occurrence clusters appeared linked to parvovirus B19, influenza, CMV and Epstein-Barr virus. Assigning TCR associations to individual alleles was difficult when HLA alleles, especially DR and DQ, strongly co-occurred. The study listed 150 to 200 TCR beta chains as associated with cytomegalovirus. Specific HLA alleles were associated with some 15,000 TCR beta sequences at a false discovery rate of 0.05 in a later analysis. A few of the identified cytomegalovirus-associated TCR beta chains were confirmed in vitro to be specific for cytomegalovirus antigens. In this cohort, only TCR beta chains were sequenced, and detectable features were limited by the absence of alpha or paired-chain data. Most CMV-associated TCR beta chains appeared to be HLA-restricted in a later analysis, and the HLA associations seemed to be driven largely by CMV exposure. Cytomegalovirus status was reported to be diagnosed by the classifier with high specificity and sensitivity in both the original and validation cohorts. A further reported finding was that TCR beta sequences accurately predicted the HLA-A and HLA-B alleles for most subjects in the first cohort.

The specimen sequenced was PBMCs. This TCR was sampled from a woman in her forties in good health and CMV-seropositive.

Here is the DNA: TGTGCCAGCAGTTGGACAGGGGACCTCAATCAGCCCCAGCATTTT. Its product reads: CASSWTGDLNQPQHF. The rearrangement combines TRBV5-5 with TRBJ1-5; the junction holds 9 bases that match TRBD1. Compared with germline, V lacks 5 bases and J lacks 3 bases; bases without a gene match: 6. Including the terminal cysteine and phenylalanine, the CDR3 comprises 15 residues. The CDR3 DNA has 45 bases and is translated from base 1. The germline V gene encodes CDR1 SGHKS and CDR2 YYEKEE (reference sequence).